The 30 T cell receptor beta chains reported below all come from one sample, sequenced in a study of blood T cells in healthy people across ages. The second PCR ran roughly 6 to 11 cycles with a sample-barcoded 5' primer and J-beta primers. TCRdb recomputed calls from the 5' RACE reads with MiXCR, one row per CDR3 protein. The table shows about 1.6 million distinct CDR3 sequences, with roughly 32% occurring only once. The sequenced sample was blood. The source is a woman aged 25-40 years in good health.

This clonotype was seen a handful of times. Here the CDR3 DNA reads TGCGCCAGCAGCTTGAGTCCTGCAACTAATGAAAAACTGTTTTTT. Its translation is CASSLSPATNEKLFF. The chain uses TRBV5-1 and TRBJ1-4; D gene unclear. The V end lost 1 base, the J end lost 0 bases, and 7 bases lay between the germline ends. The CDR3 is made up of 15 amino acids. Germline loops: CDR1 SGHRS, CDR2 YFSETQ.

This clonotype has more than one count but fewer than ten. The chain recombines TRBV28 with TRBJ2-1; 9 bases align to TRBD1. Germline lookup yields CDR1 MDHEN and CDR2 SYDVKM. This CDR3 contains 16 residues. With 5 bases clipped from V and 6 bases from J, the junction kept 11 bases outside the gene matches. The CDR3 region has the DNA TGTGCCAGCAGTAAAAAGTGGGACAGGGTCATCAATGAGCAGTTCTTC. It encodes CASSKKWDRVINEQFF. Complete variable domain (other parts from reference TRBV28 and TRBJ2-1): DVKVTQSSRYLVKRTGEKVFLECVQDMDHENMFWYRQDPGLGLRLIYFSYDVKMKEKGDIPEGYSVSREKKERFSLILESASTNQTSMYLCASSKKWDRVINEQFFGPGTRLTVL.

This clonotype appeared many times. The chain employs TRBV29-1 and TRBJ2-7; a possible D gene is TRBD1 (6 bases). V lost 3 bases, J lost 4 bases, and 10 bases lay in between. There are 12 residues in the CDR3. Germline V gives CDR1 SQVTM, CDR2 ANQGSEA. The CDR3 reads CSVEGRGYEQYF. In DNA form, the CDR3 reads TGCAGCGTTGAGGGCAGGGGTTACGAGCAGTACTTC.

The sample holds many counts of this clonotype. This chain links TRBV6-6 with TRBJ1-2; D gene unclear. The V gene lost 6 bases and the J gene lost 2 bases, with 4 bases spanning the gap. Germline CDR1 reads MNHNY; CDR2 reads SVGAGI (reference sequence). The CDR3 covers 11 residues. The CDR3 DNA follows: TGTGCCAGCAGGCAGAACTATGGCTACACCTTC. Translating gives CASRQNYGYTF.

Only a few counts were recorded for this clonotype. V and J are TRBV11-3 and TRBJ2-1, with 11 bases matching TRBD2. Germline V CDR1 and CDR2: SGHNT, YENEEA. Germline trimming cut 4 bases from V and 7 bases from J; bases unmatched to any gene: 9. The CDR3 is 16 residues long. This CDR3 reads CASSSSGTSGRNEQFF. CDR3 coding DNA: TGTGCCAGCAGCTCCTCCGGGACTAGCGGCCGAAATGAGCAGTTCTTC. Full variable domain (missing parts from reference TRBV11-3 and TRBJ2-1): EAGVVQSPRYKIIEKKQPVAFWCNPISGHNTLYWYLQNLGQGPELLIRYENEEAVDDSQLPKDRFSAERLKGVDSTLKIQPAELGDSAVYLCASSSSGTSGRNEQFFGPGTRLTVL.

J is TRBJ1-1 and V is TRBV20-1; D is unresolved. Germline assignment: CDR1 DFQATT and CDR2 SNEGSKA (reference sequence). V lost 3 bases to trimming and J lost 1 base, with 9 bases between them. The CDR3 extends over 13 amino acids. The CDR3 region is CSASKHQNTEAFF. The CDR3 DNA is TGCAGTGCTAGTAAACACCAGAACACTGAAGCTTTCTTT.

In the case of this clonotype: A read error may explain this, as a much larger clone is one base away. This chain joins TRBV10-3 and TRBJ2-5; 8 nucleotides line up with TRBD1. Looked up from germline, CDR1 is ENHRY and CDR2 is SYGVKD. After removal of 8 bases from V and 13 bases from J, the junction contained 15 bases not matched to a gene. The CDR3 consists of 13 residues. DNA for the CDR3: TGTGCCATCTCTGGGACAGGAGCCTACGAGCGGTACTTC. This sequence encodes CAISGTGAYERYF.

A remark on this clonotype: A much larger clone is a single base away; this may be a read error. V usage is TRBV29-1 and J usage is TRBJ2-4; D could derive from TRBD1 or TRBD2 (6 bases each). The V end lost 5 bases, the J end lost 13 bases, and 21 bases lay between the germline ends. The CDR3 has 13 amino acids. CDR1 is SQVTM, CDR2 ANQGSEA, per germline. This CDR3 reads CSVRGTDSYGQYF. CDR3 bases: TGCAGCGTTAGGGGGACTGACTCCTACGGGCAGTACTTC.

This clonotype was observed a handful of times. The chain combines TRBV20-1 with TRBJ2-3; maybe TRBD2 (6 bases). V gave up 0 bases and J gave up 2 bases, with 18 bases separating them. There are 17 residues in the CDR3. Germline assignment: CDR1 DFQATT and CDR2 SNEGSKA (reference sequence). The CDR3 reads CSARDFRRGGTTDTQYF. CDR3 bases: TGCAGTGCTAGAGATTTTAGGAGGGGCGGTACCACAGATACGCAGTATTTT.

The chain combines TRBV6-2 or TRBV6-3 with TRBJ1-1, with a tentative D call TRBD1 (5 bases). Germline lookup yields CDR1 MNHEY and CDR2 SVGEGT. The CDR3 loop spans 15 amino acids. V was clipped by 6 bases and J by 5 bases, with 19 bases between them. CDR3 in amino acids: CASSHPSDIGTEAFF. In DNA, the CDR3 is TGTGCCAGCAGCCATCCATCGGACATAGGTACTGAAGCTTTCTTT.

The gene calls are TRBV12-3 or TRBV12-4 and TRBJ1-2, with D perhaps TRBD1 (5 bases). This CDR3 is built from 13 residues. With 6 bases removed from V and 3 bases from J, the gap between germline ends came to 11 bases. For the CDR3, the DNA is TGTGCCAGCAGAGGGGAGGGAGACTATGGCTACACCTTC. This codes for CASRGEGDYGYTF.

The chain employs TRBV3-1 and TRBJ2-7; the D is unclear. The J call may be incorrect, as the DNA end agrees better with TRBJ2-5. The germline gives CDR1 LGHDT, CDR2 YNNKEL (reference sequence). The CDR3 consists of 15 residues. The chain's CDR3 is CASSPHGMGGETQYF. The CDR3 coding sequence is TGTGCCAGCAGCCCCCACGGTATGGGCGGAGAGACCCAGTACTTC.

The V gene is TRBV12-3 or TRBV12-4, the J gene TRBJ2-1; no firm D call. V lost 10 bases and J 3 bases, leaving 16 bases between the germline ends. The CDR3 runs to 14 residues. CDR3 region: CAINALEIYNEQFF. The CDR3 DNA reads TGTGCCATCAACGCTCTAGAGATCTACAATGAGCAGTTCTTC.

This clonotype was picked up many times. The chain recombines TRBV27 with TRBJ2-3; TRBD1 matches at 8 bases. CDR3 length: 12 residues. Germline V CDR1 and CDR2: MNHEY, SMNVEV (reference sequence). V was pared by 6 bases and J by 4 bases, with 0 bases of the junction left unmatched. The CDR3 DNA reads TGTGCCAGCAGGACAGGGGCAGATACGCAGTATTTT. This translates into CASRTGADTQYF.

Regarding this clonotype: One junction end disagrees with the germline gene, perhaps due to a read error. The chain is built from TRBV7-6 and TRBJ2-1; TRBD2 agrees at 10 bases. The CDR3 covers 16 residues. Germline assignment: CDR1 SGHVS and CDR2 FNYEAQ. The CDR3 loop reads CARSYLAGESYNEQFF. The DNA for the CDR3 is TGTGCCCGCAGCTATCTAGCGGGGGAGTCCTACAATGAGCAGTTCTTC.

The CDR3 loop is CASSLAKYSDLVTNTEAFF. The CDR3 nucleotides are TGTGCCAGCAGCCTAGCCAAGTATTCAGACTTGGTCACGAACACTGAAGCTTTCTTT. The gene calls are TRBV3-1 and TRBJ1-1, with D hard to call. The V gene's germline CDR1 is LGHDT and CDR2 YNNKEL (reference sequence). Trimming left V 4 bases short and J 1 base short, with 25 bases between. CDR3 size: 19 residues.

In the case of this clonotype: One junction end does not reproduce the germline sequence, and a read error may be involved. The chain couples TRBV6-6 to TRBJ2-1, with 12 bases fitting TRBD2. Germline V CDR1 and CDR2: MNHNY, SVGAGI (reference sequence). The CDR3 totals 15 residues. CDR3 sequence (DNA): TGTGTCAGCAGCCCTCTAGCGGGAGGGCTCAATGAGCAGTTCTTC. The encoded protein is CVSSPLAGGLNEQFF.

The gene calls are TRBV29-1 and TRBJ2-1; 9 positions match TRBD1. The CDR3 covers 15 residues. V shed 6 bases and J 10 bases; nucleotides not matched to a gene: 16. Germline V CDR1 and CDR2: SQVTM, ANQGSEA. CDR3 bases: TGCAGCGTAATACAGGGGGCGCGAGCGCTCAACGAGCAGTTCTTC. Translated, it gives CSVIQGARALNEQFF.

The chain employs TRBV7-9 and TRBJ2-3; possibly TRBD2 for D (5 bases). The CDR3 runs to 17 residues. CDR1 and CDR2 (germline): SEHNR, FQNEAQ (reference sequence). V was shortened by 6 bases and J by 0 bases, with 19 bases between the two germline ends. The CDR3 sequence is CASSSQIGRGSTDTQYF. The CDR3 DNA is TGTGCCAGCAGTTCACAAATCGGACGGGGAAGCACAGATACGCAGTATTTT.

This clonotype was recorded a few times. The chain combines TRBV9 with TRBJ1-2; a possible D gene is TRBD1 (5 bases). Trimming took off 3 bases at V and 4 bases at J, with 7 bases between the two ends. CDR1 SGDLS and CDR2 YYNGEE come from the germline V gene. The CDR3 totals 12 residues. The CDR3 DNA reads as TGTGCCAGCAGCGGACAGCTCTATGGCTACACCTTC. Translation gives CASSGQLYGYTF.

This clonotype was counted many times. J is TRBJ2-3 and V is TRBV5-1; D is possibly TRBD2 (5 bases). The CDR3 is 17 residues long. Trimming shortened V by 0 bases and J by 0 bases, and 14 bases separated the two germline ends. In germline, CDR1 is SGHRS, CDR2 YFSETQ. The CDR3, as DNA: TGCGCCAGCAGCTTGGCCATTACGGGCGGGAGCACAGATACGCAGTATTTT. Translation: CASSLAITGGSTDTQYF. Together with reference TRBV5-1 and TRBJ2-3, the CDR3 gives the full variable domain: KAGVTQTPRYLIKTRGQQVTLSCSPISGHRSVSWYQQTPGQGLQFLFEYFSETQRNKGNFPGRFSGRQFSNSRSEMNVSTLELGDSALYLCASSLAITGGSTDTQYFGPGTRLTVL.

In its sample, this clonotype was seen a few times. The rearrangement uses TRBV4-1 and TRBJ1-2; 10 bases align to TRBD1. V was clipped by 0 bases and J by 8 bases; unmatched bases: 3. The V gene's germline CDR1 is MGHRA and CDR2 YSYEKL. The CDR3 is 14 residues long. The CDR3, as DNA: TGCGCCAGCAGCCAAGATAGGACAGGGGGAGGCTACACCTTC. Its protein is CASSQDRTGGGYTF.

This clonotype was seen only a few times. The chain employs TRBV25-1 and TRBJ1-1, with D unclear. The CDR3 consists of 12 residues. From germline, CDR1 is MGHDK and CDR2 SYGVNS. Between the trimmed V and J ends, which lost 0 bases and 4 bases, there was a span of 3 bases. The CDR3 DNA is TGTGCCAGCAGTGAATATAGCACTGAAGCTTTCTTT. Its protein is CASSEYSTEAFF.

This rearrangement joins TRBV30 to TRBJ2-7; tentative D call: TRBD2 (6 bases). Germline lookup yields CDR1 GTSNPN and CDR2 SVGIG (reference sequence). V lost 0 bases and J 0 bases, leaving 9 bases between the germline ends. This CDR3 is 14 amino acids long. CDR3 sequence: CAWSVRGSSYEQYF. CDR3 sequence (DNA): TGTGCCTGGAGTGTACGGGGGAGCTCCTACGAGCAGTACTTC. The full variable domain, in which reference TRBV30 and TRBJ2-7 provide the parts outside the CDR3, is SQTIHQWPATLVQPVGSPLSLECTVEGTSNPNLYWYRQAAGRGLQLLFYSVGIGQISSEVPQNLSASRPQDRQFILSSKKLLLSDSGFYLCAWSVRGSSYEQYFGPGTRLTVT.

This clonotype was seen more than once but under ten times. The V gene is TRBV20-1, the J gene TRBJ2-3; 10 bases map to TRBD2. There are 14 residues in the CDR3. Germline values: CDR1 DFQATT, CDR2 SNEGSKA (reference sequence). Trimming cost V 7 bases and J 4 bases; bases outside gene matches: 8. CDR3: CSVIAGGGADTQYF. CDR3 nucleotide sequence: TGCAGTGTAATAGCGGGGGGCGGGGCAGATACGCAGTATTTT.

This chain links TRBV7-2 with TRBJ1-3; TRBD1 is a possible D gene (5 bases). This CDR3 spans 16 amino acids. Trimming took off 1 base at V and 0 bases at J, with 10 bases between the two ends. The germline V gene has CDR1 SGHTA and CDR2 FQGNSA. The CDR3 bases are TGTGCCAGCAGCTTAGTCCGACAGAGCTCTGGAAACACCATATATTTT. Translating it yields CASSLVRQSSGNTIYF.

Points on this clonotype: At one boundary the junction diverges from the germline segment, which might be a read error. V is TRBV6-1 and J is TRBJ2-7; 9 bases are a match to TRBD2. This CDR3 contains 15 residues. The V gene's germline CDR1 is MNHNS and CDR2 SASEGT. DNA of the CDR3: TGTGTCAGCAGTGAAGGTGCGGGAGGGGTCCCCGAGCAGTACTTC. It yields the protein CVSSEGAGGVPEQYF.

This clonotype was observed a handful of times. The CDR3 region has the DNA TGCGCCAGCAGCTTGAAGGGACAGGGCTCAATGAACACCGGGGAGCTGTTTTTT. Encoded protein: CASSLKGQGSMNTGELFF. The chain couples TRBV5-1 to TRBJ2-2; TRBD1 aligns across 9 bases. Unmatched junction bases numbered 8, after V lost 1 base and J lost 1 base. The CDR3 has 18 amino acids. Per germline, CDR1 SGHRS and CDR2 YFSETQ.

This chain connects TRBV6-2 or TRBV6-3 to TRBJ2-3; D not resolved. Germline V CDR1 and CDR2: MNHEY, SVGEGT. Trimming took off 0 bases at V and 1 base at J, with 17 bases between the two ends. This CDR3 contains 18 residues. DNA for the CDR3: TGTGCCAGCAGTTACTCGATGGACGGTTCAAGGGGCACAGATACGCAGTATTTT. Encoded protein: CASSYSMDGSRGTDTQYF.

V is TRBV12-3 or TRBV12-4 and J is TRBJ2-3, with D possibly matching TRBD1 (5 bases). V gave up 1 base and J gave up 3 bases, with 20 bases separating them. The CDR3 sequence is 18 residues long. The CDR3 DNA reads TGTGCCAGCAGTTTAGTCGTAGGGGCACGGGCTCTAACAGATACGCAGTATTTT. It translates to CASSLVVGARALTDTQYF.